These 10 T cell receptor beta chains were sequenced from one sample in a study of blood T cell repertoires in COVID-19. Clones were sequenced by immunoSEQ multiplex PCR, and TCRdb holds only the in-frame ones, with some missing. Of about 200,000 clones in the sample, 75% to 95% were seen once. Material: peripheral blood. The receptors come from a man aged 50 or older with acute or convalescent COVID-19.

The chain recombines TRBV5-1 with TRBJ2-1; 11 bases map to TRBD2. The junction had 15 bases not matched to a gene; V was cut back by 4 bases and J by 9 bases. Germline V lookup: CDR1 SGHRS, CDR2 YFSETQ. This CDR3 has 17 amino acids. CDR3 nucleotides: TGCGCCAGCAGCCTGGAAATAGCGGGAGGGCCGGCCAGTGAGCAGTTCTTC. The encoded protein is CASSLEIAGGPASEQFF.

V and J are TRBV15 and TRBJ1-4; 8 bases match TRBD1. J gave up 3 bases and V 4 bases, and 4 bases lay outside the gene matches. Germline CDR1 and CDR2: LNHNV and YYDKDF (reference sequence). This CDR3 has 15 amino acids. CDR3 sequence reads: CATSTYRGSNEKLFF. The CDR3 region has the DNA TGTGCCACCAGCACCTACAGGGGGTCTAATGAAAAACTGTTTTTT.

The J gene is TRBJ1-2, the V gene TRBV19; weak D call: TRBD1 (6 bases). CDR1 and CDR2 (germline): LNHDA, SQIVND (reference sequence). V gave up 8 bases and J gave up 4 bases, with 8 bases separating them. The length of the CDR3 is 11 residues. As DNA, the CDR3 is TGTGCCAGTGGACAGAGCTATGGCTACACCTTC. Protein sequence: CASGQSYGYTF.

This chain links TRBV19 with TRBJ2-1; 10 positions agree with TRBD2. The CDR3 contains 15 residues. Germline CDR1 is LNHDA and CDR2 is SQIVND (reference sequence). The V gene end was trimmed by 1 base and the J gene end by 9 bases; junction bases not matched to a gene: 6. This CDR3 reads CASSIASGSMGEQFF. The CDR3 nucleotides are TGTGCCAGTAGTATAGCTAGCGGGAGTATGGGTGAGCAGTTCTTC.

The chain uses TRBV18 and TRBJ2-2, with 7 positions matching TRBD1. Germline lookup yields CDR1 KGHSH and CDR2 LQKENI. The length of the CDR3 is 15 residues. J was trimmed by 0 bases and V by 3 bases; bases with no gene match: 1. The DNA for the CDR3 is TGTGCCAGCTCACCGGGACAGTCGAACACCGGGGAGCTGTTTTTT. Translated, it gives CASSPGQSNTGELFF.

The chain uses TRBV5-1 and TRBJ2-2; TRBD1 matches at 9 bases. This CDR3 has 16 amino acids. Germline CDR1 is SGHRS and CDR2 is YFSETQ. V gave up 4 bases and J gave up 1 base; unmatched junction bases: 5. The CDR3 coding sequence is TGCGCCAGCAGCCCGGAGGACAGGGGGAACACCGGGGAGCTGTTTTTT. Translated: CASSPEDRGNTGELFF.

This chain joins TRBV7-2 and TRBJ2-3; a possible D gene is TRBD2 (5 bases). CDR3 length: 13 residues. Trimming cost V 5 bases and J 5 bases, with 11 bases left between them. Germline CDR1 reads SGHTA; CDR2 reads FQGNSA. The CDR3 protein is CASSQRLVDTQYF. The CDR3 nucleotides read TGTGCCAGCAGCCAGCGGCTGGTAGATACGCAGTATTTT.

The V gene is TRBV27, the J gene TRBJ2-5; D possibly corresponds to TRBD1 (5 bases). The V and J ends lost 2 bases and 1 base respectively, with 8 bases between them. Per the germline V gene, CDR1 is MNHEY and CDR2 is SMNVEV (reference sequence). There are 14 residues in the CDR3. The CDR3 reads CASSLAGLQETQYF. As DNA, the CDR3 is TGTGCCAGCAGTTTAGCAGGGCTCCAAGAGACCCAGTACTTC.

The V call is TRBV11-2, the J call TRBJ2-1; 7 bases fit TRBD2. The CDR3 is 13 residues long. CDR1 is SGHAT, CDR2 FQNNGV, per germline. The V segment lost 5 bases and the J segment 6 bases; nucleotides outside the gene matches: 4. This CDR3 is CASSPWTSNEQFF. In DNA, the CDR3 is TGTGCCAGCAGCCCTTGGACTAGCAATGAGCAGTTCTTC.

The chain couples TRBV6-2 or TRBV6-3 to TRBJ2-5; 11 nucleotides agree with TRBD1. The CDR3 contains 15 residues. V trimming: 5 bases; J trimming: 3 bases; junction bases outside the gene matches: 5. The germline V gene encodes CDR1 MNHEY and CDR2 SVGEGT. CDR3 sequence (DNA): TGTGCCAGCAGTGGCCCGGGACAGGGGGAAGAGACCCAGTACTTC. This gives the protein CASSGPGQGEETQYF.